A single sample gave rise to the 4 T cell receptor beta chains below, sequenced in a study of blood T cell repertoires in COVID-19. Generated by immunoSEQ multiplex PCR, the TCRdb table keeps only in-frame clones and is missing some. The table records 300,000 to 450,000 clones, 75% to 90% of them present only once. Sequencing was done on a sample of PBMCs or T cells enriched from blood (not recorded which). These receptors were collected from a man aged 18 to 29 who had recovered from COVID-19.

The rearrangement uses TRBV7-8 and TRBJ1-6; D possibly corresponds to TRBD1 (5 bases). The V gene's germline CDR1 is SGHVS and CDR2 FQNEAQ. V lost 8 bases and J lost 6, with 17 bases in between. CDR3 size: 15 residues. CDR3 in DNA: TGTGCCAGCGCTCCTCGGGACTCTGCTAATTCACCCCTCCACTTT. This sequence encodes CASAPRDSANSPLHF.

The chain has TRBV5-4 and TRBJ1-2; 8 bases fit TRBD1. Germline-derived CDR1 and CDR2 are SGHNT and YYREEE (reference sequence). This CDR3 has 15 amino acids. V shed 2 bases and J 3 bases; nucleotides not matched to a gene: 6. CDR3 nucleotides: TGTGCCAGCAGCTTACCGGGACAGGAGGACTATGGCTACACCTTC. It translates to CASSLPGQEDYGYTF. The variable domain in full, completed from reference TRBV5-4 and TRBJ1-2, reads ETGVTQSPTHLIKTRGQQVTLRCSSQSGHNTVSWYQQALGQGPQFIFQYYREEENGRGNFPPRFSGLQFPNYSSELNVNALELDDSALYLCASSLPGQEDYGYTFGSGTRLTVV.

The J gene is TRBJ1-1, the V gene TRBV19; a possible D gene is TRBD1 (5 bases). The CDR3 spans 15 residues. V was shortened by 5 bases and J by 1 base, with 14 bases between the two germline ends. Germline CDR1 LNHDA, CDR2 SQIVND (reference sequence). The DNA of the CDR3 is TGTGCCAGTAGTGTCGGGGGAACTTCGAACACTGAAGCTTTCTTT. Its protein is CASSVGGTSNTEAFF.

This chain links TRBV3-1 (or the pseudogene TRBV3-2) with TRBJ2-7, with a possible D match to TRBD2 (6 bases). The germline V and J ends were trimmed by 4 bases and 12 bases, with 19 bases remaining between them. Germline CDR1 is LGHDT and CDR2 is YNNKEL (reference sequence). The CDR3 is 13 amino acids. CDR3 sequence (DNA): TGTGCCAGCAGCCGGGGCGGACTGGGGGGTCGGTACTTC. Amino acid sequence: CASSRGGLGGRYF.